This T cell receptor beta chain was retrieved from a study of cytomegalovirus exposure and HLA in healthy donors. At the level of the study: Tens of millions of unique TCRs from HLA-typed donors were held in an early release of data. Study observations and caveats: DRB1 showed the most TCR associations and HLA-C the fewest in a later analysis, as rates varied by HLA locus. While the bulk of TCR sequences proved rare, some public TCRs turned up in many donors. Some 16,000 TCR beta sequences were associated with HLA alleles at 0.05 false discovery rate in a later analysis.

Germline V gene sequence: CDR1 MDHEN, CDR2 SYDVKM. The CDR3 runs to 13 residues. On this clone itself: Its antigen is unknown.

It was with 60 Vbeta and 13 Jbeta primers that the PCR ran. The assay was immunoSEQ multiplex PCR, and TCRdb's table has in-frame clones only and misses some. The sample lists 100,000 to 150,000 clones, roughly 80% occurring once. This chain connects TRBV28 to TRBJ2-5; D call uncertain. The J call is uncertain, as TRBJ2-7 better fits the DNA end. What was sequenced was PBMCs. This receptor was obtained from a man in his sixties in good health and CMV-seropositive. CDR3: CASTPASSYEQYF. DNA of the CDR3: TGTGCCAGCACCCCCGCATCGAGCTACGAGCAGTACTTC.